This T cell receptor (beta chain) was captured by sequencing in a study of T cell responses to AZD1222 COVID-19 vaccine (dated by TCRdb to the early 2020s). Regarding the study in general: Because spike-specific TCR depth and breadth did not differ between the two schedules, AZD1222 recipients who got a second dose at roughly 4 weeks were pooled with those who got a second dose at roughly 12 weeks. Trial participants were enrolled into age subgroups of 18-55, 56-69 and 70-plus years, which contained 148, 28 and 57 TCR-sequenced participants, respectively. TCR sequencing was performed for roughly 250 trial participants, of whom about 210 were given two doses of AZD1222 and around 25 were given two doses of MenACWY control vaccine.

The CDR3 regions of human TCRbeta chains were analyzed by immunosequencing. In the paper's pipeline: TCRs in the repertoires were matched against a reference library of SARS-CoV-2-specific TCRs that had been generated with the MIRA antigen-specificity platform. Breadth was defined as the fraction of unique TCRs that were SARS-CoV-2-associated. Depth was defined as the fraction of total T cells that were SARS-CoV-2-associated. Using the MIRA data, each spike-specific TCR was mapped to the spike region that the TCR reacts to and placed in a CD4 or CD8 class. Log10-transformed breadth and depth values were compared by one-way ANOVA with Sidak's multiple comparisons tests. Imported from immuneACCESS, the table was reduced by TCRdb to in-frame sequences with V and J called. These copies leave out some clones; in studies compared against another copy, an unresolved V gene accounts for under half, and the cause of the remainder is not known. V, J and clone size are those of that table, while D and trimming were read from the DNA. This sample gives fewer than 55,000 clones in total; 65% to 85% of them show up just once. The ten largest clones add up to around 50% of the sample.

The time point label here, explained by the study, means: baseline before first vaccination. Vaccinee samples were obtained from the UK trials COV001 and COV002, which included a single-blind randomized controlled phase 2/3 trial of AZD1222 (ChAdOx1 nCoV-19) in healthy adults. For TCRbeta chain sequencing, PBMC samples from trial participants were taken at day 0 and at day 28 after the second dose. Study-wide findings and limitations: In the small 56-69-year group, the increase in depth fell short of significance, most likely because of low power. Nearly half of unique spike-specific TCRs reportedly recognized epitopes outside regions mutated in the B.1.351 and B.1.1.7 variants. Because no samples from the day 14 peak response were available, repertoires could be characterized only after the peak T cell response. Participants were mostly white British, with more females than males. The authors suggested clonal diversity may have been underestimated. Spike-specific TCR breadth and depth rose significantly after two AZD1222 doses compared with day 0 and with MenACWY recipients. The vaccine-associated CD4 TCRs covered the entire spike protein, and the dominant responses fell in regions 160-218 and 743-854. Conclusions about previously exposed vaccinees are limited because only six or seven AZD1222 recipients were SARS-CoV-2 seropositive at baseline.

This clone came up a few times. The clone's antigen remains unknown. No base-level quality is on record; no much larger clone is a single base apart. Based on the germline V gene, the CDR1 and CDR2 sequences are MDHEN and SYDVKM. Cut back by 4 bases and 7 bases, the V and J ends lie 11 bases apart. Its CDR3 holds 14 amino acids, cysteine through phenylalanine. Solely the CDR3 DNA is kept, with 42 bases framed from the first base. Rearrangement joined TRBV28 to TRBJ1-6; no confident D gene assignment can be made. The starting material was peripheral blood, obtained on day 0 of AZD1222 vaccination. This TCR derives from an adult in good health. The CDR3 protein is CASSSGGSNSPLHF. The nucleotide sequence reads TGTGCCAGCAGTTCGGGTGGGTCGAATTCACCCCTCCACTTT.